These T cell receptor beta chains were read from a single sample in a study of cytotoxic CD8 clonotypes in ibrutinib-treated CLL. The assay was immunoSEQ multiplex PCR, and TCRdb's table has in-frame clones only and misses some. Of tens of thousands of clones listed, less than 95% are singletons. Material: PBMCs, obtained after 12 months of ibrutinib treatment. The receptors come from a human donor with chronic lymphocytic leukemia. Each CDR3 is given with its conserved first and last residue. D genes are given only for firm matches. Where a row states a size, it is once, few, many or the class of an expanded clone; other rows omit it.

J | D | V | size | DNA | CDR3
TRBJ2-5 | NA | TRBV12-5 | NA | TGTGCTAGTTCGAACCAGGGAGGAGAGACCCAGTACTTC | CASSNQGGETQYF
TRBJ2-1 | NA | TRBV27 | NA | TGTGCCAGCAGTAAGGTGGCTCCATTGAGCTCCTACAATGAGCAGTTCTTC | CASSKVAPLSSYNEQFF
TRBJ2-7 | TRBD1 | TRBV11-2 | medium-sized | TGTGCCAGCAGCTTAGTGGACCCGGGACAGGGAGCAGATGAGCAGTACTTC | CASSLVDPGQGADEQYF
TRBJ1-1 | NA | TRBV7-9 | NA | TGTGCCAGCAGCTTAGAAGGGATGGGCACTGAAGCTTTCTTT | CASSLEGMGTEAFF
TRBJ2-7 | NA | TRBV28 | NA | TGTGCCAGCAGTCCACCCCCCTCCAAATACGAGCAGTACTTC | CASSPPPSKYEQYF
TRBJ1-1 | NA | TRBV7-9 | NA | TGTGCCAGCAGCCGTTCCAACGGACTGGGCACTGAAGCTTTCTTT | CASSRSNGLGTEAFF
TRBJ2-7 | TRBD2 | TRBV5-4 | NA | TGTGCCAGCAGCGGACTAGCGGGATCGGGCGAGCAGTACTTC | CASSGLAGSGEQYF
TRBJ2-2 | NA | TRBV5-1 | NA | TGCGCCAGCAGCTTGTTTACACCTGAGAACACCGGGGAGCTGTTTTTT | CASSLFTPENTGELFF
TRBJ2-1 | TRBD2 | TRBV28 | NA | TGTGCCAGCAGTTTACCCCCGCGGGCGGGGGGCTACAATGAGCAGTTCTTC | CASSLPPRAGGYNEQFF
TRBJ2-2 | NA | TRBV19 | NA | TGTGCCAGTACAAGAGACGCGAACACCGGGGAGCTGTTTTTT | CASTRDANTGELFF
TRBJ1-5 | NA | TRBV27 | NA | TGTGCCAGCAGTTTGTGGGGAGGCTATAGCAATCAGCCCCAGCATTTT | CASSLWGGYSNQPQHF
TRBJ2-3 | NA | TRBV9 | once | TGTGCCAGCAGCGGCCCCAGCCGAGGCGGGGTCACAGATACGCAGTATTTT | CASSGPSRGGVTDTQYF
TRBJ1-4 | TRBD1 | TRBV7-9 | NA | TGTGCCAGCAGCACGACAGGGTTGAGGCCCTTGACTAATGAAAAACTGTTTTTT | CASSTTGLRPLTNEKLFF
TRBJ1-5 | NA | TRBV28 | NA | TGTGCTAGCAGTTTCTCGGGCAGGGGAAGAACGGAGCCCCAGCATTTT | CASSFSGRGRTEPQHF
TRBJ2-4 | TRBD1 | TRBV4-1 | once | TGCGCCAGCAGCCAAGGCCAGGGGGTGGACAAAAACATTCAGTACTTC | CASSQGQGVDKNIQYF
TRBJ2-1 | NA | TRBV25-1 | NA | TGTGCCAGCAGTGGAGCCCCCTACAATGAGCAGTTCTTC | CASSGAPYNEQFF
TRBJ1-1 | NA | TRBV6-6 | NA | TGTGCCAGCAGTTATGAGGGAACGAACACTGAAGCTTTCTTT | CASSYEGTNTEAFF
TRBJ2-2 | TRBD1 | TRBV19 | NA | TGTGCCAGTAGTATGGGGTATTACGACAGGGGATACACCGGGGAGCTGTTTTTT | CASSMGYYDRGYTGELFF
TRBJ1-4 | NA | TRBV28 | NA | TGTGCCAGCAGTGTAAATGAAAAACTGTTTTTT | CASSVNEKLFF
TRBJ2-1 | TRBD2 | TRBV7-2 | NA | TGTGCCAGCAGCTCCCTCGCGGCGGGAGGCAATGAGCAGTTCTTC | CASSSLAAGGNEQFF
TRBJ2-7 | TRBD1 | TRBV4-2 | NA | TGTGCCAGCAGCCGACGGGACAGGGACTACGAGCAGTACTTC | CASSRRDRDYEQYF
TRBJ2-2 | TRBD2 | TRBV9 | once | TGTGCCAGCAGCGTAGATCCCCTAGCGGGGCCCTTAACCGGGGAGCTGTTTTTT | CASSVDPLAGPLTGELFF
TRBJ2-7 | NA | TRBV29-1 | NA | TGCAGCGTTGAAGGTTCGAGCGAAGAGGGAAATCTGTACGAGCAGTACTTC | CSVEGSSEEGNLYEQYF
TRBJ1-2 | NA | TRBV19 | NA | TGTGCCAGTAGTCCCGGCGAGACGGGGAGGTCGCACTATGGCTACACCTTC | CASSPGETGRSHYGYTF
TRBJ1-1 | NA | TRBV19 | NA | TGTGCCAGTAGTATAGGAGACATCGGACGGGGAAAGAACACTGAAGCTTTCTTT | CASSIGDIGRGKNTEAFF
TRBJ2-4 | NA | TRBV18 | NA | TGTGCCAGCTCACCACTTCGGGAGTCTGCCAAAAACATTCAGTACTTC | CASSPLRESAKNIQYF
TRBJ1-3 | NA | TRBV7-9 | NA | TGTGCCAGCAGTTTGGGAGGAGCCTCTGGAAACACCATATATTTT | CASSLGGASGNTIYF
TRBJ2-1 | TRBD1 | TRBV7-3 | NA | TGTGCCAGCAGCCCCCCAGGGACAGGGAGAATAATCAATGAGCAGTTCTTC | CASSPPGTGRIINEQFF
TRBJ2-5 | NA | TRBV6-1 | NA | TGTGCCAGCAGTGAAATGACTAAGACCCAGTACTTC | CASSEMTKTQYF
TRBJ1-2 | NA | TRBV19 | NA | TGTGCCAGTAGTAGGGTCGTGGGTCAGGTATATGGCTACACCTTC | CASSRVVGQVYGYTF
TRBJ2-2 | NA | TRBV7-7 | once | TGTGCTAGCAGCTTAGACTCGGGGGGCGCGAACACCGGGGAGCTGTTTTTT | CASSLDSGGANTGELFF
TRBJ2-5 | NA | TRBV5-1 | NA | TGCGCCAGCAGCTTGGAGAGCGACGGCCTAGAGTACTTC | CASSLESDGLEYF
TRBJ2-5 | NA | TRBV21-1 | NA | TGTGCCAGCAGCACCACAAAATCGGGACAGGGGTTAGAGACCCAGTACTTC | CASSTTKSGQGLETQYF
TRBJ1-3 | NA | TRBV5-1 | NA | TGCGCCAGCAGCCGAACAGAATCTGGAAACACCATATATTTT | CASSRTESGNTIYF
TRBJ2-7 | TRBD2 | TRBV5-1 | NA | TGCGCCAGCAGCTTGGACGGGGGGTTCTACGAGCAGTACTTC | CASSLDGGFYEQYF
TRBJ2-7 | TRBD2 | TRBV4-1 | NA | TGCGCCAGCAGACTAGAACTAGCGGGATTCTACGAGCAGTACTTC | CASRLELAGFYEQYF
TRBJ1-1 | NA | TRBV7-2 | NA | TGTGCCAGCAGCTTAGGGGGGGTATGGACCACTGAAGCTTTCTTT | CASSLGGVWTTEAFF
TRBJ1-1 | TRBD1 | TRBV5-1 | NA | TGCGCCAGCAGCCCCGGAGATGGGACAGGGGGCCCTAGAATACACAGCAACACTGAAGCTTTCTTT | CASSPGDGTGGPRIHSNTEAFF
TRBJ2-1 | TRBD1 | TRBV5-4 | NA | TGTGCCAGCAGCTTACAGGGGGGATCAGCCTACAATGAGCAGTTCTTC | CASSLQGGSAYNEQFF
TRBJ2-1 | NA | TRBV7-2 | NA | TGTGCCAGCAGCTACCGGGACGGGGGCATCGATGAGCAGTTCTTC | CASSYRDGGIDEQFF
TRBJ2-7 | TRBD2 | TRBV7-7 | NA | TGTGCCAGCAGCCGCGGGTCCGGGACTAGCGTAGGTCTCTACGAGCAGTACTTC | CASSRGSGTSVGLYEQYF
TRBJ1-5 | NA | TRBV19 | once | TGTGCCAGTAGACGGGCAGGGAGTCTCAATCAGCCCCAGCATTTT | CASRRAGSLNQPQHF
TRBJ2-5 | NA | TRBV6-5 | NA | TGTGCCAGCAGTTCGAAACAGGGAGTTGGAGAAGAGACCCAGTACTTC | CASSSKQGVGEETQYF
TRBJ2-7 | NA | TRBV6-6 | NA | TGTGCCAGCAGTTACTCGGGAGCCACCTACGAGCAGTACTTC | CASSYSGATYEQYF
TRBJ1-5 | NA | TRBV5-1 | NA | TGCGCCAGCAGCCTGGGGGGCGATCAGCCCCAGCATTTT | CASSLGGDQPQHF
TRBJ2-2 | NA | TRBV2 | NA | TGTGCCAGCAGTGAATTCGCGGGGGCGCCCGGGGAGCTGTTTTTT | CASSEFAGAPGELFF
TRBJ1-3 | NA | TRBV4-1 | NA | TGCGCCAGCAGCCAAGATTCGCGGTTGTTCACAGGAAACACCATATATTTT | CASSQDSRLFTGNTIYF
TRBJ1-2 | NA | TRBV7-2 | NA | TGTGCCAGCAGCTTAGAGAGGGAATTAAACTATGGCTACACCTTC | CASSLERELNYGYTF
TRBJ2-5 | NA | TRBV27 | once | TGTGCCAGCAGTTTCGTAGGTCGCACGGCGGGGGAGACCCAGTACTTC | CASSFVGRTAGETQYF
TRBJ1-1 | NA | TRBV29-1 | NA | TGCAGCGTTGAAGAGGGGGCAAACACTGAAGCTTTCTTT | CSVEEGANTEAFF
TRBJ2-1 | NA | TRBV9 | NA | TGTGCCAGCAGTGGACTTCAGGGCTCCTACAATGAGCAGTTCTTC | CASSGLQGSYNEQFF
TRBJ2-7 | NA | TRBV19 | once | TGTGCCAGTAGTATTCGAACAGAAACCCCCTCCTACGAGCAGTACTTC | CASSIRTETPSYEQYF
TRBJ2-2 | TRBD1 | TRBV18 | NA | TGTGCCAGCTCACCGCGGGCACAGGGGGCTCATCCGAACACCGGGGAGCTGTTTTTT | CASSPRAQGAHPNTGELFF
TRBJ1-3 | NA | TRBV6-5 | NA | TGTGCCAGCAGTTACAAGGGGCGCTCTGGAAACACCATATATTTT | CASSYKGRSGNTIYF
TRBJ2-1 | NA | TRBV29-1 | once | TGCAGCGGCTACTCCTACAATGAGCAGTTCTTC | CSGYSYNEQFF
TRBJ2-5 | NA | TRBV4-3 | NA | TGCGCCAGCAGCCAAGGGTCGGGACTCGAAGAGACCCAGTACTTC | CASSQGSGLEETQYF
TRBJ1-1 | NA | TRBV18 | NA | TGTGCCAGCTCACCGGAAGCCCCCCCTTCGGCGGCTTTCTTT | CASSPEAPPSAAFF
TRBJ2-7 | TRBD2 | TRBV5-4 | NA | TGTGCCAGCTCCCCAGGGACTAGCGGGAGGGTTTCGCCTTACGAGCAGTACTTC | CASSPGTSGRVSPYEQYF